Following are 29 T cell receptor beta chains from one sample sequenced in a study of T cells in Graves' hyperthyroidism and ophthalmopathy (dated by TCRdb to between 2019 and 2020). The library was obtained by multiplex PCR. The run used an Illumina HiSeq 2000. Amplification of TCR beta CDR3 regions was carried out from RNA transcripts. For the first round of RT-PCR on the TCR CDR3, the HTBI primer set was used together with the Qiagen OneStep RT-PCR kit. TCRdb reprocessing: public reads trimmed at Q25 with fastp, clones called with MiXCR, in-frame beta chains kept. Each CDR3 protein gets just one entry, which takes the most common genes and DNA from the rows behind it. The sample table contains more than 550,000 distinct CDR3 sequences; only one count was recorded for around a sixth of them. Of the sample, about a sixth is held by the ten largest clones. Sequences were obtained from blood. Receptors were obtained from a man aged 50 to 60 with Graves' hyperthyroidism.

This clonotype was counted many times. The chain recombines TRBV5-1 with TRBJ1-1, with 8 positions matching TRBD1. V trimming: 0 bases; J trimming: 4 bases; junction bases outside the gene matches: 2. Germline CDR1 is SGHRS and CDR2 is YFSETQ. The CDR3 length is 14 residues. For the CDR3, the DNA is TGCGCCAGCAGCTTGGGACAGGGGATCACTGAAGCTTTCTTT. Translation gives CASSLGQGITEAFF.

CDR3 coding DNA: TGCGCCAGCAGCCAATGGACTAGTAACAATGAGCAGTTCTTC. Translation: CASSQWTSNNEQFF. The chain has TRBV4-1 and TRBJ2-1, with 7 bases aligning to TRBD2. Germline values: CDR1 MGHRA, CDR2 YSYEKL. The CDR3 is 14 residues long. The V segment lost 2 bases and the J segment 5 bases; nucleotides outside the gene matches: 3.

Ten or more counts support this clonotype. The chain is built from TRBV14 and TRBJ1-1; D unclear. The germline CDR1 and CDR2 sequences are SGHDN and FVKESK. V lost 0 bases and J lost 1, with 9 bases in between. The length of the CDR3 is 15 residues. This CDR3 is CASSQDPAPNTEAFF. DNA of the CDR3: TGTGCCAGCAGCCAAGACCCAGCTCCGAACACTGAAGCTTTCTTT.

This clonotype came up a few times. This chain uses TRBV20-1 with TRBJ1-5, with D possibly being TRBD1 (6 bases). V lost 5 bases, J lost 4 bases, and 15 bases lay in between. Germline assignment: CDR1 DFQATT and CDR2 SNEGSKA (reference sequence). This CDR3 contains 14 residues. CDR3 DNA sequence: TGCAGTGCTGGAGGGGGGAAGGTGAATCAGCCCCAGCATTTT. This encodes CSAGGGKVNQPQHF.

The sample holds many counts of this clonotype. V is TRBV11-2 and J is TRBJ2-1; 10 nucleotides align to TRBD2. CDR1 is SGHAT, CDR2 FQNNGV, per germline. The CDR3 length is 15 residues. The V and J ends lost 6 bases and 2 bases, in that order; junction bases with no gene match: 4. The CDR3 is CASRALAGAYNEQFF. The DNA of the CDR3 is TGTGCCAGCAGGGCCCTAGCGGGAGCCTACAATGAGCAGTTCTTC.

In this sample, this clonotype turned up many times. The J gene is TRBJ2-1, the V gene TRBV28; TRBD2 matches 13 bases. The trim removed 4 bases at V and 4 bases at J, leaving 13 bases unmatched. The germline V gene encodes CDR1 MDHEN and CDR2 SYDVKM. The CDR3 totals 19 residues. CDR3 region: CASSSWTSGGGGVYNEQFF. DNA of the CDR3: TGTGCCAGCAGTTCCTGGACTAGCGGGGGAGGAGGGGTTTACAATGAGCAGTTCTTC.

This clonotype was seen at least ten times. This sequence joins TRBV6-2 or TRBV6-3 and TRBJ2-7; maybe TRBD1 (5 bases). The CDR3 is 14 amino acids. The V and J ends lost 4 bases and 7 bases respectively, with 17 bases between them. Germline CDR1 and CDR2: MNHEY and SVGEGT. This CDR3 reads CASSLQVGLGEQYF. The CDR3, as DNA: TGTGCCAGCAGTTTACAGGTGGGGCTCGGTGAGCAGTACTTC.

This clonotype was seen a handful of times. The V gene is TRBV28, the J gene TRBJ2-7, with D perhaps matching TRBD1 (6 bases). The germline CDR1 and CDR2 sequences are MDHEN and SYDVKM. The CDR3 totals 14 residues. With 5 bases removed from V and 5 bases from J, the gap between germline ends came to 16 bases. The CDR3 DNA is TGTGCCAGCAGTCCCGGGACACCTGAAGACGAGCAGTACTTC. It translates to CASSPGTPEDEQYF.

This chain links TRBV19 with TRBJ2-5; D is possibly TRBD2 (6 bases). In germline, CDR1 is LNHDA, CDR2 SQIVND (reference sequence). This CDR3 is 15 amino acids long. V shed 4 bases and J shed 5 bases, with 17 bases lying between them. This CDR3 is CASSNQKRGTETQYF. The CDR3 coding sequence is TGTGCCAGTAGTAATCAGAAACGGGGGACGGAGACCCAGTACTTC.

This clonotype showed up many times. The V gene is TRBV3-1, the J gene TRBJ2-7; D not certain. The V gene's germline CDR1 is LGHDT and CDR2 YNNKEL (reference sequence). The CDR3 runs 11 residues. The germline V and J ends were trimmed by 1 base and 6 bases, with 4 bases remaining between them. The CDR3 DNA reads TGTGCCAGCAGCCAAGGTCGCGAGCAGTACTTC. This codes for CASSQGREQYF.

This clonotype appeared a few times. J is TRBJ2-3 and V is TRBV7-9; no clear D gene. Germline V gene data show CDR1 as SEHNR and CDR2 as FQNEAQ (reference sequence). V was trimmed by 1 base and J by 4 bases, leaving 12 bases between them. The CDR3 is made up of 15 amino acids. Here the CDR3 DNA reads TGTGCCAGCAGCTTAGGGACGGACCTAGCAGATACGCAGTATTTT. Translating gives CASSLGTDLADTQYF.

As to this clonotype: A read error is possible here, since a much larger clone lies one base away. The rearrangement links TRBV20-1 to TRBJ2-7; tentative D call: TRBD2 (6 bases). Germline V CDR1 and CDR2: DFQATT, SNEGSKA (reference sequence). The CDR3 has 15 residues. In DNA form, the CDR3 reads TGCAGTGCGATAGAGAATAGCGGTTCCTCCTACGGGCAGTACTTC. Translated, it gives CSAIENSGSSYGQYF.

This rearrangement joins TRBV13 to TRBJ2-3, with 7 bases identical to TRBD2. Per germline, CDR1 PRHDT and CDR2 FYEKMQ (reference sequence). V lost 1 base to trimming and J lost 0 bases; unmatched junction nucleotides: 10. CDR3 length: 18 residues. The CDR3 DNA reads as TGTGCCAGCAGCTTAGCGGTTAGGGAGGGCCGGAGCACAGATACGCAGTATTTT. As protein: CASSLAVREGRSTDTQYF.

This clonotype has more than one count but fewer than ten. The V gene is TRBV6-1, the J gene TRBJ2-7; maybe TRBD2 (6 bases). CDR1 MNHNS and CDR2 SASEGT come from the germline V gene. There are 14 residues in the CDR3. V was shortened by 5 bases and J by 2 bases, with 13 bases between the two germline ends. As DNA, the CDR3 is TGTGCCAGCAGTCAAGGACTAATACCCTACGAGCAGTACTTC. Amino acid sequence: CASSQGLIPYEQYF.

This clonotype turned up a few times. This chain links TRBV5-6 with TRBJ1-1, with D possibly being TRBD1 (5 bases). Germline-derived CDR1 and CDR2 are SGHDT and YYEEEE. The CDR3 is 16 residues long. Trimming removed 4 bases from V and 1 base from J, with 17 bases in between. The CDR3 region is CASSPRGWTANTEAFF. The CDR3, as DNA: TGTGCCAGCAGCCCGAGGGGTTGGACCGCGAACACTGAAGCTTTCTTT.

This rearrangement joins TRBV5-1 to TRBJ2-7; D ambiguous. Germline V CDR1 and CDR2: SGHRS, YFSETQ. The CDR3 consists of 14 residues. The V gene lost 1 base and the J gene lost 1 base, with 9 bases spanning the gap. The DNA for the CDR3 is TGCGCCAGCAGCTTGTCAACTTTTTCCTACGAGCAGTACTTC. This gives the protein CASSLSTFSYEQYF.

This clonotype was seen more than once but under ten times. The chain uses TRBV2 and TRBJ1-1; tentatively, D is TRBD1 (5 bases). Between the trimmed V and J ends, which lost 10 bases and 1 base, there was a span of 16 bases. Germline lookup yields CDR1 SNHLY and CDR2 FYNNEI. The CDR3 has 14 amino acids. CDR3 nucleotides: TGTGCCACCCGCCGGGACCCTGAGAACACTGAAGCTTTCTTT. Amino acids: CATRRDPENTEAFF.

This clonotype was seen more than once but under ten times. The rearrangement joins TRBV19 to TRBJ1-3, with 9 bases identical to TRBD1. With V trimmed by 3 bases and J by 0 bases, 9 bases remained unmatched. The CDR3 is made up of 18 amino acids. The germline V gene has CDR1 LNHDA and CDR2 SQIVND (reference sequence). CDR3 loop: CASSMGQGPGFSGNTIYF. CDR3 sequence (DNA): TGTGCCAGTAGTATGGGACAGGGACCGGGATTCTCTGGAAACACCATATATTTT.

This clonotype was seen a handful of times. The chain employs TRBV2 and TRBJ2-2; the D call may be TRBD1 or TRBD2 (5 bases each). V lost 3 bases to trimming and J lost 6 bases, with 17 bases between them. Germline CDR1 and CDR2: SNHLY and FYNNEI. This CDR3 has 16 amino acids. The CDR3 DNA reads TGTGCCAGCAGTGAGTTCGGGCACCCGGGGCCCGGGGAGCTGTTTTTT. This gives the protein CASSEFGHPGPGELFF. The complete variable domain, with remaining parts taken from reference TRBV2 and TRBJ2-2, reads EPEVTQTPSHQVTQMGQEVILRCVPISNHLYFYWYRQILGQKVEFLVSFYNNEISEKSEIFDDQFSVERPDGSNFTLKIRSTKLEDSAMYFCASSEFGHPGPGELFFGEGSRLTVL.

The J gene is TRBJ2-2, the V gene TRBV6-1; the D gene is possibly TRBD2 (6 bases). This CDR3 has 16 amino acids. V lost 5 bases and J lost 3, with 16 bases in between. From germline, CDR1 is MNHNS and CDR2 SASEGT. The CDR3 coding sequence is TGTGCCAGCAGTTATATCGGGAGTCGAGACACCGGGGAGCTGTTTTTT. It specifies CASSYIGSRDTGELFF.

This clonotype was seen at least ten times. The J gene is TRBJ2-3, the V gene TRBV7-9, with 14 bases fitting TRBD2. This CDR3 spans 19 amino acids. Trimming at V came to 5 bases and at J to 1 base, leaving 11 bases not matched to a gene. Germline V CDR1 and CDR2: SEHNR, FQNEAQ (reference sequence). CDR3 amino acids: CASSKIMTGLAGGTDTQYF. The CDR3 DNA reads as TGTGCCAGCAGCAAGATTATGACGGGACTAGCGGGAGGCACAGATACGCAGTATTTT. Full variable domain (missing parts from reference TRBV7-9 and TRBJ2-3): DTGVSQNPRHKITKRGQNVTFRCDPISEHNRLYWYRQTLGQGPEFLTYFQNEAQLEKSRLLSDRFSAERPKGSFSTLEIQRTEQGDSAMYLCASSKIMTGLAGGTDTQYFGPGTRLTVL.

The CDR3 is CASSYYKRQTNSNQPQHF. DNA for the CDR3: TGTGCCAGCAGTTACTACAAAAGACAGACTAATAGCAATCAGCCCCAGCATTTT. This chain connects TRBV6-2 or TRBV6-3 to TRBJ1-5; tentatively, D is TRBD1 (5 bases). CDR1 and CDR2 from the germline V gene are MNHEY and SVGEGT. Between the trimmed V and J ends, which lost 1 base and 0 bases, there was a span of 16 bases. This CDR3 is 18 amino acids long.

This clonotype has at least ten counts. The J gene is TRBJ2-7, the V gene TRBV18; D is unresolved. V lost 5 bases and J 0 bases, leaving 17 bases between the germline ends. Looked up from germline, CDR1 is KGHSH and CDR2 is LQKENI. The CDR3 is made up of 16 amino acids. CDR3 nucleotides: TGTGCCAGCTCATCTACGACCCAAAGTCCCTCCTACGAGCAGTACTTC. Protein: CASSSTTQSPSYEQYF. Drawing the rest from reference TRBV18 and TRBJ2-7, the complete variable domain is NAGVMQNPRHLVRRRGQEARLRCSPMKGHSHVYWYRQLPEEGLKFMVYLQKENIIDESGMPKERFSAEFPKEGPSILRIQQVVRGDSAAYFCASSSTTQSPSYEQYFGPGTRLTVT.

In the case of this clonotype: Relative to the germline gene, one junction end is altered; a read error may explain this. The chain combines TRBV7-8 with TRBJ2-5; the D gene is possibly TRBD1 (5 bases). Germline V gives CDR1 SGHVS, CDR2 FQNEAQ. The CDR3 is made up of 15 amino acids. Here the CDR3 DNA reads TGTGCCAGCAGCTCACAGGTATCTGAAGAGGAGACCCTGTACTTC. As protein: CASSSQVSEEETLYF.

This clonotype showed up just a few times. This rearrangement joins TRBV5-5 to TRBJ1-5; D is possibly TRBD1 (5 bases). The CDR3 loop spans 14 amino acids. Trimming stripped 0 bases from V and 7 bases from J, with 11 bases between. Per the germline V gene, CDR1 is SGHKS and CDR2 is YYEKEE (reference sequence). CDR3 DNA: TGTGCCAGCAGCTTGGCTCAGGGCGGACAGCCCCAGCATTTT. Residues: CASSLAQGGQPQHF.

This clonotype showed up many times. The chain couples TRBV20-1 to TRBJ2-1, with D possibly TRBD1 on 6 matching bases. CDR1 is DFQATT, CDR2 SNEGSKA, per germline (reference sequence). Trimming pared 3 bases from V and 7 bases from J, leaving 13 bases between. This CDR3 is 13 amino acids long. The CDR3 DNA reads TGCAGTGCTAGTAAAGGGACATTGAATGAGCAGTTCTTC. Amino acid sequence: CSASKGTLNEQFF.

This clonotype was seen more than once but under ten times. The chain carries TRBV29-1 and TRBJ1-4; 7 nucleotides agree with TRBD1. The CDR3 extends over 15 amino acids. CDR1 SQVTM and CDR2 ANQGSEA come from the germline V gene. With 7 bases clipped from V and 11 bases from J, the junction kept 19 bases outside the gene matches. In DNA form, the CDR3 reads TGCAGCGCCACGAACGACAGGGACCCTACGCGGAAACTGTTTTTT. It translates to CSATNDRDPTRKLFF.

Only a few counts were recorded for this clonotype. V and J are TRBV27 and TRBJ2-7; D is possibly TRBD1 (6 bases). V lost 5 bases and J lost 2, with 16 bases in between. In germline, CDR1 is MNHEY, CDR2 SMNVEV (reference sequence). The CDR3 consists of 15 residues. The CDR3 loop reads CASSHNRDTTYEQYF. In DNA, the CDR3 is TGTGCCAGCAGTCACAACCGGGACACCACCTACGAGCAGTACTTC.

This clonotype was counted many times. The chain joins TRBV2 to TRBJ1-6, with 7 bases aligning to TRBD1. Trimming cost V 6 bases and J 8 bases; bases outside gene matches: 10. Germline lookup yields CDR1 SNHLY and CDR2 FYNNEI. The CDR3 sequence is 15 residues long. The CDR3 DNA follows: TGTGCCAGCAGCAGGGCACAGGGGTCCCATTCACCCCTCCACTTT. This gives the protein CASSRAQGSHSPLHF. Full variable domain (remainder filled in from reference TRBV2 and TRBJ1-6): EPEVTQTPSHQVTQMGQEVILRCVPISNHLYFYWYRQILGQKVEFLVSFYNNEISEKSEIFDDQFSVERPDGSNFTLKIRSTKLEDSAMYFCASSRAQGSHSPLHFGNGTRLTVT.